This paragraph covers one T cell receptor (beta chain) sequence. Its target is unknown. Time point meaning: persistent/refractory GD, antithyroid drugs over 5 years with positive TRAb. PBMC RNA was the source of the TCR library. American Thyroid Association guidelines defined how Graves' disease was diagnosed. This sample was included in a study of regulatory T cells in long-lasting Graves disease. Findings and caveats of the study: TRBV28, TRBJ1-2 and TRBJ2-5 emerged as the favored segments in persistent disease. With a small sample size, accuracy may have been reduced.

Sequencing libraries for TCR beta were prepared with iRepertoire HTBI primers and Arm-PCR of CDR3 regions. TCRdb recomputed calls from the multiplex PCR reads with MiXCR, one row per CDR3 protein. Of about 470,000 distinct CDR3 sequences in the sample, under 25% were seen once. Per germline, CDR1 MNHEY and CDR2 SVGAGI. Trimming pared 3 bases from V and 1 base from J, leaving 13 bases between. CDR3 length equals 15 residues. The sequences come from peripheral blood mononuclear cells (PBMCs), collected when the disease was refractory, from a patient treated with antithyroid drugs. The chain is built from TRBV6-5 and TRBJ2-7; unclear D gene. The source is a female donor with Graves disease. In nucleotides, the CDR3 is TGTGCCAGCAGTTATAGGGCAGCTCCATCCTACGAGCAGTACTTC. Translation gives CASSYRAAPSYEQYF.